This TCR beta chain was captured in a study of blood T cells in healthy people across ages. Study as a whole: The template switching approach captured approximately one barcoded beta molecule for every two T cells.

Deletions cut 3 bases from V and 5 bases from J, with 20 bases between. This CDR3 has 16 residues. CDR1 and CDR2 (germline): SGDLS, YYNGEE. A sample-barcoded 5' primer and a J-beta primer mix were used in a second PCR of about 6 to 11 cycles. TCRdb analysed the 5' RACE reads with MiXCR anew, one entry per CDR3 protein. The sample holds around 1,500,000 distinct CDR3 sequences, roughly 45% seen once. Sample: blood. This chain links TRBV9 with TRBJ1-1, with D perhaps TRBD1 (5 bases). The receptor's source is a woman under 30 in good health. Here the CDR3 reads CASSARVGGGSTEAFF. In nucleotides, the CDR3 is TGTGCCAGCAGCGCCCGGGTCGGGGGAGGTAGTACTGAAGCTTTCTTT.